The next 28 T cell receptor beta chains were all read from a single sample in a study of radiation and T cells in renal cell carcinoma. Here immunoSEQ multiplex PCR was the method, and the copy in TCRdb shows in-frame clones only, minus some. The table records about 24,000 clones, roughly half of them present only once. Specified treatment: treatment-naive control, cytoreductive nephrectomy. The sequencing here drew on tumor tissue, taken from a patient whose treatment was nephrectomy without radiotherapy. The receptors shown here come from a human donor with renal cell carcinoma.

This clone was seen many times. The gene calls are TRBV5-1 and TRBJ1-4; 9 nucleotides line up with TRBD1. V gave up 2 bases and J gave up 8 bases; unmatched junction bases: 7. Germline V gene sequence: CDR1 SGHRS, CDR2 YFSETQ. CDR3 length: 15 residues. This CDR3 reads CASSFSWDREEKLFF. The CDR3 region has the DNA TGCGCCAGCAGCTTTAGTTGGGACAGGGAAGAAAAACTGTTTTTT.

The chain combines TRBV7-3 with TRBJ2-2, with D perhaps TRBD1 (6 bases). The germline V gene has CDR1 SGHTA and CDR2 FQGTGA. This CDR3 spans 14 amino acids. V gave up 6 bases and J gave up 5 bases, with 13 bases separating them. The CDR3 DNA follows: TGTGCCAGCAGGTTCCAGGGGTCAACCGGGGAGCTGTTTTTT. Translation: CASRFQGSTGELFF.

This chain connects TRBV6-5 to TRBJ2-3; a possible D gene is TRBD2 (5 bases). CDR1 MNHEY and CDR2 SVGAGI come from the germline V gene. Trimming removed 8 bases at V and 5 bases at J, with 17 bases between. CDR3 length: 14 amino acids. CDR3 bases: TGTGCCAGCCGTTTCGCGGGTGGCGGAGATACGCAGTATTTT. This encodes CASRFAGGGDTQYF.

The chain recombines TRBV9 with TRBJ2-7; maybe TRBD2 (5 bases). The CDR3 length is 11 residues. With 4 bases removed from V and 6 bases from J, the gap between germline ends came to 8 bases. The V gene's germline CDR1 is SGDLS and CDR2 YYNGEE. The chain's CDR3 is CASSSRGEQYF. In DNA, the CDR3 is TGTGCCAGCAGCTCTCGGGGCGAGCAGTACTTC.

This clone was detected a few times. The chain recombines TRBV29-1 with TRBJ1-1; perhaps TRBD1 as D (5 bases). The CDR3 is 15 residues long. The germline gives CDR1 SQVTM, CDR2 ANQGSEA. Between the trimmed V and J ends, which lost 5 bases and 0 bases, there was a span of 16 bases. CDR3 amino acids: CSVTRDGHMNTEAFF. CDR3 bases: TGCAGCGTTACCCGGGACGGACACATGAACACTGAAGCTTTCTTT.

The chain couples TRBV4-3 to TRBJ2-7; 8 bases are a match to TRBD1. Germline V gene data show CDR1 as LGHNA and CDR2 as YSLEER. The CDR3 loop spans 15 amino acids. The trim removed 0 bases at V and 4 bases at J, leaving 5 bases unmatched. This chain's CDR3 is CASSQDRTGTYEQYF. DNA of the CDR3: TGCGCCAGCAGCCAAGATAGGACAGGGACTTACGAGCAGTACTTC.

The DNA of the CDR3 is TGCGCCAGCAGACCTACAGGGGGCACTGAAGCTTTCTTT. It translates to CASRPTGGTEAFF. The rearrangement uses TRBV4-1 and TRBJ1-1, with TRBD1 matching over 8 bases. CDR1 and CDR2 from the germline V gene are MGHRA and YSYEKL. With 6 bases clipped from V and 4 bases from J, the junction kept 4 bases outside the gene matches. There are 13 residues in the CDR3.

The rearrangement joins TRBV29-1 to TRBJ1-1, with D maybe TRBD1 (6 bases). This CDR3 has 13 residues. V lost 3 bases and J lost 3, with 11 bases in between. Germline loops: CDR1 SQVTM, CDR2 ANQGSEA. The CDR3 sequence is CSVDRGAYTEAFF. The CDR3 nucleotides read TGCAGCGTTGATAGGGGGGCATACACTGAAGCTTTCTTT. Combining the CDR3 with reference TRBV29-1 and TRBJ1-1 gives the whole variable domain SAVISQKPSRDICQRGTSLTIQCQVDSQVTMMFWYRQQPGQSLTLIATANQGSEATYESGFVIDKFPISRPNLTFSTLTVSNMSPEDSSIYLCSVDRGAYTEAFFGQGTRLTVV.

The V call is TRBV6-5, the J call TRBJ1-1, with D unclear. The CDR3 has 14 residues. The germline V gene has CDR1 MNHEY and CDR2 SVGAGI. Trimming took off 7 bases at V and 5 bases at J, with 17 bases between the two ends. CDR3 DNA sequence: TGTGCCAGCACCAATCTGGGAAGACGGACTGAAGCTTTCTTT. This encodes CASTNLGRRTEAFF.

Concerning this clone itself: The identical CDR3 is also encoded by other nucleotide sequences in the sample. The chain carries TRBV19 and TRBJ2-3; D is undetermined. The germline V gene encodes CDR1 LNHDA and CDR2 SQIVND (reference sequence). CDR3 size: 13 residues. Between the trimmed V and J ends, which lost 3 bases and 1 base, there was a span of 5 bases. The chain's CDR3 is CASSIPGTDTQYF. The CDR3 DNA reads TGTGCCAGTAGTATCCCAGGCACAGATACGCAGTATTTT.

The chain recombines TRBV9 with TRBJ1-4; no clear D gene. V was pared by 2 bases and J by 0 bases, with 8 bases between. Germline V lookup: CDR1 SGDLS, CDR2 YYNGEE. The CDR3 has 15 residues. The CDR3 sequence: CASSVGPATNEKLFF. CDR3 DNA sequence: TGTGCCAGCAGCGTTGGACCTGCAACTAATGAAAAACTGTTTTTT.

The gene calls are TRBV6-5 and TRBJ2-1, with D perhaps TRBD1 or TRBD2 (6 bases each). Trimming stripped 1 base from V and 7 bases from J, with 14 bases between. The CDR3 extends over 15 amino acids. Germline V gene lookup returns CDR1 MNHEY and CDR2 SVGAGI. The CDR3 spells CASSYFLGGLNEQFF. The DNA of the CDR3 is TGTGCCAGCAGTTACTTTCTAGGGGGGTTGAATGAGCAGTTCTTC.

This clone was seen a handful of times. The rearrangement uses TRBV5-4 and TRBJ1-2; a possible D gene is TRBD1 (5 bases). The CDR3 consists of 13 residues. Germline V gene data show CDR1 as SGHNT and CDR2 as YYREEE (reference sequence). Trimming pared 5 bases from V and 8 bases from J, leaving 16 bases between. The CDR3 sequence: CASSRQGVRGYTF. As DNA, the CDR3 is TGTGCCAGCAGTCGTCAGGGTGTACGAGGCTACACCTTC.

The chain carries TRBV4-3 and TRBJ2-1; D is perhaps TRBD2 (6 bases). Germline-derived CDR1 and CDR2 are LGHNA and YSLEER. The CDR3 is 14 amino acids. V gave up 6 bases and J gave up 7 bases, with 16 bases separating them. DNA of the CDR3: TGCGCCAGCAGTGGGCTAGCGCTGGGGAATGAGCAGTTCTTC. This sequence encodes CASSGLALGNEQFF.

The rearrangement links TRBV28 to TRBJ1-5, with D tentatively TRBD1 (6 bases). The length of the CDR3 is 15 residues. V was trimmed by 3 bases and J by 6 bases, leaving 15 bases between them. The V gene's germline CDR1 is MDHEN and CDR2 SYDVKM. For the CDR3, the DNA is TGTGCCAGCAGTTTGGCGGGGGGCGCGGTTCAGCCCCAGCATTTT. This encodes CASSLAGGAVQPQHF.

The chain links TRBV10-3 to TRBJ2-6; a weak D match, TRBD1 (6 bases). Germline loops: CDR1 ENHRY, CDR2 SYGVKD. Trimming left V 6 bases short and J 1 base short, with 13 bases between. The CDR3 totals 16 residues. The CDR3 loop reads CAISRGQQSGANVLTF. As DNA, the CDR3 is TGTGCCATCAGCCGAGGACAGCAGTCTGGGGCCAACGTCCTGACTTTC.

The chain carries TRBV6-5 and TRBJ1-1, with D unclear. Germline CDR1 and CDR2: MNHEY and SVGAGI. CDR3 length equals 16 residues. The germline V and J ends were trimmed by 2 bases and 3 bases, with 16 bases remaining between them. CDR3 nucleotide sequence: TGTGCCAGCAGTTACCGCGTTGGCCCCGGGGACACTGAAGCTTTCTTT. This codes for CASSYRVGPGDTEAFF.

J is TRBJ1-5 and V is TRBV19; D gene uncertain. Germline CDR1 is LNHDA and CDR2 is SQIVND (reference sequence). This CDR3 has 13 amino acids. Trimming took off 5 bases at V and 12 bases at J, with 17 bases between the two ends. CDR3 nucleotide sequence: TGTGCCAGTAGTCCAACCATCAAGGATAACCAGCATTTT. This encodes CASSPTIKDNQHF.

The sample holds a few counts of this clone. The rearrangement uses TRBV7-9 and TRBJ1-5; D is unclear. This CDR3 is 14 amino acids long. CDR1 SEHNR and CDR2 FQNEAQ come from the germline V gene (reference sequence). V was shortened by 7 bases and J by 7 bases, with 17 bases between the two germline ends. The CDR3 DNA reads as TGTGCCAGCACCGAGGGTGGGCCGGGACAGCCCCAGCATTTT. This translates into CASTEGGPGQPQHF.

The gene calls are TRBV11-2 and TRBJ1-2; D remains unclear. The CDR3 runs 14 residues. Germline CDR1 reads SGHAT; CDR2 reads FQNNGV. V was clipped by 1 base and J by 3 bases, with 9 bases between them. The CDR3 loop is CASSLVAKDYGYTF. The CDR3 DNA follows: TGTGCCAGCAGCTTAGTTGCCAAAGACTATGGCTACACCTTC.

The chain carries TRBV5-1 and TRBJ1-1; D call uncertain. CDR1 and CDR2 (germline): SGHRS, YFSETQ. The ends were cut back, 5 bases at V and 5 bases at J, with 16 bases in the middle. This CDR3 is 14 amino acids long. CDR3 in amino acids: CASRVTERNTEAFF. Here the CDR3 DNA reads TGCGCCAGCAGGGTAACGGAAAGAAATACTGAAGCTTTCTTT.

The chain carries TRBV6-4 and TRBJ2-1; D remains unclear. V gave up 5 bases and J gave up 9 bases, with 14 bases separating them. CDR3 length equals 13 residues. From germline, CDR1 is MRHNA and CDR2 SNTAGT. CDR3 sequence reads: CASSSASLGEQFF. As DNA, the CDR3 is TGTGCCAGCAGTTCCGCTAGTTTAGGTGAGCAGTTCTTC.

A single count supports this clone. V and J are TRBV7-2 and TRBJ1-1, with D perhaps TRBD1 (5 bases). Trimming pared 3 bases from V and 8 bases from J, leaving 19 bases between. This CDR3 has 15 residues. Germline-derived CDR1 and CDR2 are SGHTA and FQGNSA. The CDR3 bases are TGTGCCAGCAGCTTGGTCCAGGTGGGGGGACGAGAAGCTTTCTTT. Its translation is CASSLVQVGGREAFF.

This chain connects TRBV14 to TRBJ2-3, with 8 bases lining up with TRBD2. The junction had 8 bases not matched to a gene; V was cut back by 4 bases and J by 5 bases. Germline V gene data show CDR1 as SGHDN and CDR2 as FVKESK. The CDR3 is 15 residues long. Here the CDR3 reads CASSPTGGSGDTQYF. CDR3 DNA sequence: TGTGCCAGCAGCCCAACGGGGGGGTCGGGAGATACGCAGTATTTT.

The chain links TRBV19 to TRBJ2-5; D perhaps matches TRBD1 (6 bases). Germline V gene sequence: CDR1 LNHDA, CDR2 SQIVND (reference sequence). There are 15 residues in the CDR3. V lost 4 bases to trimming and J lost 1 base, with 13 bases between them. CDR3 coding DNA: TGTGCCAGTAGTAACGGCAGGGGATCCCAAGAGACCCAGTACTTC. Protein sequence: CASSNGRGSQETQYF.

The rearrangement joins TRBV5-1 to TRBJ2-6; D not resolved. Looked up from germline, CDR1 is SGHRS and CDR2 is YFSETQ. CDR3 length: 15 amino acids. With 6 bases removed from V and 4 bases from J, the gap between germline ends came to 14 bases. The CDR3 sequence: CASTSPESGANVLTF. For the CDR3, the DNA is TGCGCCAGCACCTCTCCCGAGTCAGGGGCCAACGTCCTGACTTTC. Full variable domain (missing parts from reference TRBV5-1 and TRBJ2-6): KAGVTQTPRYLIKTRGQQVTLSCSPISGHRSVSWYQQTPGQGLQFLFEYFSETQRNKGNFPGRFSGRQFSNSRSEMNVSTLELGDSALYLCASTSPESGANVLTFGAGSRLTVL.

This clone was picked up a small number of times. This chain joins TRBV10-3 and TRBJ2-2, with D possibly being TRBD1 (5 bases). The CDR3 has 13 amino acids. Germline V CDR1 and CDR2: ENHRY, SYGVKD. Trimming pared 5 bases from V and 7 bases from J, leaving 11 bases between. The CDR3 reads CAISTRADGELFF. The CDR3 DNA follows: TGTGCCATCAGTACCAGGGCCGACGGGGAGCTGTTTTTT.

This clone has just a few counts. The CDR3 is CASSQDRTESNEQFF. CDR3 nucleotide sequence: TGTGCCAGCAGCCAAGATAGGACCGAAAGCAATGAGCAGTTCTTC. The V and J genes are TRBV7-9 and TRBJ2-1, with unresolved D. The CDR3 loop spans 15 amino acids. V was cut by 5 bases and J by 6 bases, with 17 bases left in between. Germline-derived CDR1 and CDR2 are SEHNR and FQNEAQ (reference sequence). Based on the CDR3 plus reference TRBV7-9 and TRBJ2-1, the full variable domain is DTGVSQNPRHKITKRGQNVTFRCDPISEHNRLYWYRQTLGQGPEFLTYFQNEAQLEKSRLLSDRFSAERPKGSFSTLEIQRTEQGDSAMYLCASSQDRTESNEQFFGPGTRLTVL.